What follows are 23 T cell receptor beta chains derived from one specimen sequenced in a study of T-cell memory formation after mild COVID-19. TCRdb used MiXCR to reprocess the 5' RACE reads, holding one entry per CDR3 protein. The profile shows a few hundred thousand distinct CDR3 sequences, 13% to 15% of them singletons. Sequenced material: PBMCs or a T cell subset sorted from them (not recorded which). The receptors come from a young man who had mild COVID-19 (a few samples of this study predate the infection). Cell type and time point are not known.

This chain joins TRBV29-1 and TRBJ1-2; D might be TRBD1 (5 bases). The CDR3 has 12 amino acids. V gave up 5 bases and J gave up 6 bases, with 13 bases separating them. CDR1 and CDR2 from the germline V gene are SQVTM and ANQGSEA. CDR3 sequence reads: CSVYQGSDGYTF. The CDR3 DNA follows: TGCAGCGTTTACCAGGGATCGGATGGCTACACCTTC.

This clonotype was picked up many times. The V and J genes are TRBV5-1 and TRBJ1-1; TRBD1 is a possible D gene (5 bases). This CDR3 has 13 residues. Germline CDR1 reads SGHRS; CDR2 reads YFSETQ. V was cut by 0 bases and J by 7 bases, with 10 bases left in between. CDR3 residues: CASSLAGIGEAFF. CDR3 coding DNA: TGCGCCAGCAGCTTGGCAGGGATTGGTGAAGCTTTCTTT.

This clonotype has a handful of counts. The chain uses TRBV6-4 and TRBJ2-1; D possibly corresponds to TRBD2 (6 bases). The CDR3 is made up of 12 amino acids. V was pared by 3 bases and J by 9 bases, with 9 bases between. Germline V CDR1 and CDR2: MRHNA, SNTAGT. The CDR3 loop is CASSEQGGEQFF. DNA for the CDR3: TGTGCCAGCAGTGAGCAGGGAGGTGAGCAGTTCTTC.

This clonotype was picked up many times. The chain employs TRBV6-5 and TRBJ2-2, with a weak D call TRBD1 (6 bases). V was pared by 0 bases and J by 3 bases, with 14 bases between. The CDR3 covers 17 residues. Per the germline V gene, CDR1 is MNHEY and CDR2 is SVGAGI. The CDR3 sequence is CASSYSPRGADTGELFF. The DNA for the CDR3 is TGTGCCAGCAGTTACTCCCCCAGGGGTGCGGACACCGGGGAGCTGTTTTTT.

The sample holds many counts of this clonotype. V usage is TRBV6-1 and J usage is TRBJ1-1; D not resolved. The CDR3 is 13 residues long. CDR1 is MNHNS, CDR2 SASEGT, per germline. Trimming cost V 2 bases and J 3 bases, with 7 bases left between them. This CDR3 is CASSEYLDTEAFF. CDR3 in DNA: TGTGCCAGCAGTGAATATTTGGACACTGAAGCTTTCTTT.

This chain uses TRBV6-6 with TRBJ2-7; perhaps D is TRBD1 or TRBD2 (5 bases each). Trimming took off 6 bases at V and 2 bases at J, with 11 bases between the two ends. CDR1 is MNHNY and CDR2 is SVGAGI in the germline V gene (reference sequence). This CDR3 region has 13 residues. CDR3 in amino acids: CASSRDPAYEQYV. CDR3 nucleotides: TGTGCCAGCAGCCGGGACCCGGCCTACGAGCAGTACGTC.

The V call is TRBV6-2 or TRBV6-3, the J call TRBJ1-1; 8 bases map to TRBD1. This CDR3 contains 12 residues. With V trimmed by 5 bases and J by 6 bases, 2 bases remained unmatched. Germline V CDR1 and CDR2: MNHEY, SVGEGT. CDR3 sequence reads: CASSVGQAEAFF. CDR3 bases: TGTGCCAGCAGTGTGGGACAGGCTGAAGCTTTCTTT.

This clonotype was seen a handful of times. The V gene is TRBV7-2, the J gene TRBJ2-3, with TRBD2 as a possible D gene (6 bases). Trimming took 5 bases from V and 3 from J, leaving 12 bases between them. The CDR3 contains 14 residues. Germline assignment: CDR1 SGHTA and CDR2 FQGNSA. The CDR3 spells CASSRGGTTDTQYF. CDR3 sequence (DNA): TGTGCCAGCAGCCGTGGCGGGACTACAGATACGCAGTATTTT. Filled out from reference TRBV7-2 and TRBJ2-3, the complete variable domain reads GAGVSQSPSNKVTEKGKDVELRCDPISGHTALYWYRQSLGQGLEFLIYFQGNSAPDKSGLPSDRFSAERTGGSVSTLTIQRTQQEDSAVYLCASSRGGTTDTQYFGPGTRLTVL.

This clonotype was counted between two and nine times. The chain recombines TRBV5-4 with TRBJ2-7; D not certain. This CDR3 comprises 13 residues. The V end was cut by 2 bases, the J end by 5 bases, with 11 bases between. Germline V gene data show CDR1 as SGHNT and CDR2 as YYREEE (reference sequence). CDR3 nucleotide sequence: TGTGCCAGCAGCTTTAGCACGAGCGACGAGCAGTACTTC. It is translated as CASSFSTSDEQYF.

In DNA form, the CDR3 reads TGTGCCAGCAGCCCGCTTACGCCGTACAGGGCTCAGCCCCAGCATTTT. It yields the protein CASSPLTPYRAQPQHF. V is TRBV7-3 and J is TRBJ1-5; a weak D match, TRBD1 (6 bases). Germline lookup yields CDR1 SGHTA and CDR2 FQGTGA. The CDR3 runs 16 residues. The germline V and J ends were trimmed by 5 bases and 6 bases, with 20 bases remaining between them.

The rearrangement links TRBV4-3 to TRBJ1-6, with 7 bases identical to TRBD1. Trimming at V came to 4 bases and at J to 7 bases, leaving 7 bases not matched to a gene. The CDR3 length is 15 residues. Germline V gene sequence: CDR1 LGHNA, CDR2 YSLEER. Written as DNA, the CDR3 is TGCGCCAGCAGCCCCCGTTGGGACAGAAATTCACCCCTCCACTTT. This sequence encodes CASSPRWDRNSPLHF.

This clonotype has just a few counts. The chain is built from TRBV15 and TRBJ2-7; possible D gene TRBD1, 6 bases. Trimming stripped 0 bases from V and 10 bases from J, with 22 bases between. The germline V gene encodes CDR1 LNHNV and CDR2 YYDKDF (reference sequence). There are 16 residues in the CDR3. The CDR3 protein is CATSRDSVVRGQGQYF. For the CDR3, the DNA is TGTGCCACCAGCAGAGATTCGGTAGTCAGGGGACAAGGACAGTACTTC.

The rearrangement uses TRBV3-1 and TRBJ2-2; D is uncertain. The V and J ends lost 3 bases and 2 bases respectively, with 13 bases between them. This CDR3 comprises 16 residues. Per the germline V gene, CDR1 is LGHDT and CDR2 is YNNKEL (reference sequence). CDR3 region: CASSQFAHGNTGELFF. CDR3 in DNA: TGTGCCAGCAGCCAGTTCGCCCACGGAAACACCGGGGAGCTGTTTTTT.

The V gene is TRBV7-9, the J gene TRBJ2-2; no clear D. Trimming left V 1 base short and J 0 bases short, with 9 bases between. Looked up from germline, CDR1 is SEHNR and CDR2 is FQNEAQ (reference sequence). CDR3 size: 16 residues. The CDR3 protein is CASSLVRPANTGELFF. Written as DNA, the CDR3 is TGTGCCAGCAGCTTAGTTAGGCCGGCGAACACCGGGGAGCTGTTTTTT.

This clonotype was counted between two and nine times. The chain couples TRBV20-1 to TRBJ2-3; 11 positions agree with TRBD1. CDR1 is DFQATT and CDR2 is SNEGSKA in the germline V gene (reference sequence). V lost 5 bases, J lost 5 bases, and 6 bases stayed unmatched. This CDR3 region has 14 residues. DNA of the CDR3: TGCAGTGCTGGACCGGGACAGGGGGGAGATACGCAGTATTTT. This sequence encodes CSAGPGQGGDTQYF.

This clonotype was counted only a few times. This chain uses TRBV19 with TRBJ1-2; D is uncertain. Trimming stripped 7 bases from V and 4 bases from J, with 13 bases between. Germline values: CDR1 LNHDA, CDR2 SQIVND (reference sequence). The CDR3 is 13 residues long. The CDR3 sequence: CASTMGPSYGYTF. CDR3 coding DNA: TGTGCCAGTACCATGGGTCCCAGCTATGGCTACACCTTC. The whole variable domain, remainder taken from reference TRBV19 and TRBJ1-2, is DGGITQSPKYLFRKEGQNVTLSCEQNLNHDAMYWYRQDPGQGLRLIYYSQIVNDFQKGDIAEGYSVSREKKESFPLTVTSAQKNPTAFYLCASTMGPSYGYTFGSGTRLTVV.

CDR3 in DNA: TGTGCCAGCAGCTGGACAGACAATGAGCAGTTCTTC. Its translation is CASSWTDNEQFF. The chain couples TRBV5-5 to TRBJ2-1; D perhaps matches TRBD1 (6 bases). CDR3 length equals 12 residues. CDR1 is SGHKS and CDR2 is YYEKEE in the germline V gene (reference sequence). Trimming stripped 3 bases from V and 5 bases from J, with 6 bases between.

This clonotype has more than one count but fewer than ten. This chain links TRBV7-9 with TRBJ2-7, with 11 bases that match TRBD1. Losses at the gene ends were 5 bases for V and 9 bases for J; bases not matched to a gene: 15. Germline V gene sequence: CDR1 SEHNR, CDR2 FQNEAQ (reference sequence). This CDR3 region has 16 residues. The CDR3 region has the DNA TGTGCCAGCAGCCCCCCCCCCGGACAGGGGGCTACGGTGCAGTACGTC. As protein: CASSPPPGQGATVQYV.

Only a few counts were recorded for this clonotype. The gene calls are TRBV2 and TRBJ1-1; D perhaps matches TRBD1 (6 bases). The V end was cut by 8 bases, the J end by 4 bases, with 14 bases between. The CDR3 is made up of 13 amino acids. Germline V CDR1 and CDR2: SNHLY, FYNNEI. CDR3 in DNA: TGTGCCAGCGCCCTACAGGGAGGCACTGAAGCTTTCTTT. This gives the protein CASALQGGTEAFF.

The rearrangement joins TRBV7-8 to TRBJ1-1; D may be TRBD1 (5 bases). Trimming left V 4 bases short and J 9 bases short, with 15 bases between. This CDR3 region has 13 residues. Germline lookup yields CDR1 SGHVS and CDR2 FQNEAQ. CDR3 nucleotides: TGTGCCAGCAGCTCGGCAGACAGTCCCAAAGCTTTCTTT. Translation: CASSSADSPKAFF.

In its sample, this clonotype was seen a few times. The rearrangement joins TRBV6-2 or TRBV6-3 to TRBJ2-5; perhaps TRBD1 as D (5 bases). V lost 8 bases to trimming and J lost 10 bases, with 14 bases between them. Germline lookup yields CDR1 MNHEY and CDR2 SVGEGT. The length of the CDR3 is 11 residues. CDR3 protein: CASGMGRGQYF. The CDR3 DNA is TGTGCCAGCGGGATGGGGCGCGGCCAGTACTTC.

Only a few counts were recorded for this clonotype. The rearrangement links TRBV7-2 to TRBJ2-1; 16 bases line up with TRBD2. V shed 10 bases, J shed 13 bases, and the junction held 10 bases outside the gene matches. The germline gives CDR1 SGHTA, CDR2 FQGNSA. The CDR3 loop spans 14 amino acids. The CDR3 sequence: CATRGLAGGMVQFF. The CDR3 DNA reads TGTGCCACCAGGGGACTAGCGGGGGGGATGGTTCAGTTCTTC.

This clonotype was picked up a small number of times. The chain carries TRBV25-1 and TRBJ2-3, with D uncertain. Germline V gene sequence: CDR1 MGHDK, CDR2 SYGVNS. V gave up 0 bases and J gave up 6 bases, with 16 bases separating them. The length of the CDR3 is 16 residues. The DNA of the CDR3 is TGTGCCAGCAGTGAATATGACGGGTCTTTGGGGGATACGCAGTATTTT. Its protein product is CASSEYDGSLGDTQYF.